This T cell receptor (beta chain) was obtained from a study of T-cell memory formation after mild COVID-19. Study as a whole: Clusters were largely donor specific. Study results and limitations: Day 37-peaking second-wave clones had unconfirmed SARS-CoV-2 specificity. Day 15 to 85 contracting clones showed balanced CD4/CD8; day 15 to 37 expanders favored CD4+.

TCRdb redid the calling of the 5' RACE reads with MiXCR, one entry per CDR3 protein. The data contain around 370,000 distinct CDR3 sequences, roughly 21% of them singletons. The V segment lost 5 bases and the J segment 0 bases; nucleotides outside the gene matches: 7. Germline V gene data show CDR1 as ENHRY and CDR2 as SYGVKD. The CDR3 is made up of 15 amino acids. This clonotype occurred a few times. Its cognate antigen is unknown. The chain uses TRBV10-3 and TRBJ2-7; TRBD2 aligns across 7 bases. The sequencing input was PBMCs or a T cell subset sorted from them (not recorded which). This TCR came from an adult woman who had mild COVID-19 (a few samples of this study predate the infection). Cell type and time point are not known. CDR3 sequence: CAISRDGGTSYEQYF. CDR3 in DNA: TGTGCCATCAGTAGGGACGGGGGGACCTCCTACGAGCAGTACTTC.